This T cell receptor beta chain comes out of a study of patients and donors after allogeneic stem cell transplantation. TCRdb analysed the RT-PCR reads with MiXCR anew, one entry per CDR3 protein. This table holds approximately 410,000 distinct CDR3 sequences, 15% to 20% found once. This clonotype has only a few counts. Trimming removed 2 bases at V and 8 bases at J, with 9 bases between. Looked up from germline, CDR1 is MGHDK and CDR2 is SYGVNS. The CDR3 length is 12 residues. The chain has TRBV25-1 and TRBJ1-2; a possible D gene is TRBD1 (5 bases). This clonotype was sampled from a human donor who was either an allogeneic HSCT recipient or a stem cell or donor lymphocyte infusion donor (not recorded which). It is not recorded whose cells these are; they may come from a transplant donor. The sample consisted of blood, either unsorted or a sorted T cell fraction (not recorded which). CDR3 in DNA: TGTGCCAGCAGTGAAGGTTGGGACGGCTACACCTTC. Translating it yields CASSEGWDGYTF.